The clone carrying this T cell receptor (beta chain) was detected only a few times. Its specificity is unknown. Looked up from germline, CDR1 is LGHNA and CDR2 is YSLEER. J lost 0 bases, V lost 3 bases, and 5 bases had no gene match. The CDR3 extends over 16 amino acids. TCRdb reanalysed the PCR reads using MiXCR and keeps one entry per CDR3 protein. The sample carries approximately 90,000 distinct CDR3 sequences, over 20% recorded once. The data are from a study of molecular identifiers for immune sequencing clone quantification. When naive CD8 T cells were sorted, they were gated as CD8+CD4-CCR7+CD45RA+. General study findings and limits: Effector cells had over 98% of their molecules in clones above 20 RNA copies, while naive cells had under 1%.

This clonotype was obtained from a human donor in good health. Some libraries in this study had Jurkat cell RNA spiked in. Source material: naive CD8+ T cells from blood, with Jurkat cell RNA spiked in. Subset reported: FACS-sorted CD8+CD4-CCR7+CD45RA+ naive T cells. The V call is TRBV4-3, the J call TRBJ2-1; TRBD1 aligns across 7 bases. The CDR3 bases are TGCGCCAGCAGCCAGTCGACAGGGAGCTCCTACAATGAGCAGTTCTTC. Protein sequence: CASSQSTGSSYNEQFF.